A single sample is the source of the 24 T cell receptor beta chains below, sequenced in a study of Graves' ophthalmopathy and Graves' hyperthyroidism. Amplification of TCR beta CDR3 regions used RNA transcripts. Investigators did first-round RT-PCR with HTBI primers, then second-round multiplex PCR. TCRdb ran MiXCR on the multiplex PCR reads and lists one entry per CDR3 protein. The sample includes over a million distinct CDR3 sequences, around a third of them seen just once. The sequenced sample consisted of peripheral blood or thyroid tissue (not recorded which). The source is an adult man with Graves' hyperthyroidism.

The chain joins TRBV7-9 to TRBJ1-1; TRBD1 matches 7 bases. The CDR3 sequence is 15 residues long. With 6 bases clipped from V and 4 bases from J, the junction kept 11 bases outside the gene matches. CDR1 is SEHNR, CDR2 FQNEAQ, per germline (reference sequence). The CDR3: CASSPPTGVGTEAFF. CDR3 in DNA: TGTGCCAGCAGTCCACCCACAGGGGTGGGCACTGAAGCTTTCTTT.

The gene calls are TRBV12-3 or TRBV12-4 and TRBJ2-5; maybe TRBD2 (5 bases). This CDR3 contains 14 residues. Trimming removed 2 bases at V and 7 bases at J, with 14 bases between. The CDR3 region is CASSLTGSVGTQYF. CDR3 coding DNA: TGTGCCAGCAGTTTAACGGGGTCTGTAGGGACCCAGTACTTC.

J is TRBJ1-3 and V is TRBV25-1; D call uncertain. This CDR3 is 16 amino acids long. Trimming cost V 9 bases and J 0 bases, with 18 bases left between them. The germline CDR1 and CDR2 sequences are MGHDK and SYGVNS. In DNA, the CDR3 is TGTGCCAGTAGTATAGATCCTCGGAGCTCTGGAAACACCATATATTTT. Translating gives CASSIDPRSSGNTIYF.

The chain is built from TRBV7-9 and TRBJ2-2; D is perhaps TRBD2 (6 bases). This CDR3 contains 15 residues. Germline loops: CDR1 SEHNR, CDR2 FQNEAQ (reference sequence). Between the trimmed V and J ends, which lost 2 bases and 4 bases, there was a span of 11 bases. Here the CDR3 reads CASSLTGAGTGELFF. CDR3 DNA sequence: TGTGCCAGCAGCTTAACGGGAGCGGGCACCGGGGAGCTGTTTTTT.

This clonotype was observed a few times. This chain links TRBV11-2 with TRBJ1-6; 9 bases map to TRBD1. The V segment lost 5 bases and the J segment 3 bases; nucleotides outside the gene matches: 5. Germline values: CDR1 SGHAT, CDR2 FQNNGV. The CDR3 sequence is 16 residues long. The CDR3 loop reads CASSTPGQGYNSPLHF. The CDR3 region has the DNA TGTGCCAGCAGCACGCCGGGACAGGGCTATAATTCACCCCTCCACTTT.

The gene calls are TRBV2 and TRBJ1-5; TRBD1 is a possible D gene (5 bases). Germline assignment: CDR1 SNHLY and CDR2 FYNNEI. The V end lost 11 bases, the J end lost 4 bases, and 15 bases lay between the germline ends. The CDR3 covers 13 residues. The CDR3 bases are TGTGCCTGTACACCGGGGCCGAATCAGCCCCAGCATTTT. Encoded protein: CACTPGPNQPQHF.

This clonotype was seen many times. The rearrangement uses TRBV15 and TRBJ1-2; no clear D. Germline V CDR1 and CDR2: LNHNV, YYDKDF (reference sequence). This CDR3 contains 14 residues. Trimming removed 0 bases from V and 8 bases from J, with 13 bases in between. The CDR3 DNA follows: TGTGCCACCAGCAGAGAATACAGCAGCGGAGGCTACACCTTC. The encoded protein is CATSREYSSGGYTF.

This clonotype was recorded once. This may be a read error, as it is one base from a much larger clone. V usage is TRBV20-1 and J usage is TRBJ2-2, with 11 bases that match TRBD2. The CDR3 covers 16 residues. V gave up 7 bases and J gave up 4 bases; unmatched junction bases: 11. CDR1 and CDR2 (germline): DFQATT, SNEGSKA (reference sequence). CDR3 amino acids: CSGASGGPLSTGELFF. In DNA form, the CDR3 reads TGCAGTGGGGCTAGCGGGGGGCCCCTGAGCACCGGGGAGCTGTTTTTT.

This clonotype was detected a few times. The V gene is TRBV4-3, the J gene TRBJ2-5; D is perhaps TRBD2 (5 bases). CDR1 and CDR2 from the germline V gene are LGHNA and YSLEER. The CDR3 consists of 16 residues. The germline V and J ends were trimmed by 0 bases and 5 bases, with 16 bases remaining between them. CDR3: CASSQDPRRAAETQYF. Here the CDR3 DNA reads TGCGCCAGCAGCCAAGATCCGCGGCGGGCAGCCGAGACCCAGTACTTC.

V usage is TRBV15 and J usage is TRBJ1-6, with TRBD1 identical over 11 bases. CDR1 LNHNV and CDR2 YYDKDF come from the germline V gene (reference sequence). CDR3 length equals 14 residues. Trimming took 3 bases from V and 10 from J; bases not matched to a gene: 2. CDR3 amino acids: CATSRDRGRSPLHF. The CDR3 DNA reads TGTGCCACCAGCAGGGACAGGGGGCGATCACCCCTCCACTTT.

The chain is built from TRBV5-4 and TRBJ2-3; D gene ambiguous. The V gene lost 3 bases and the J gene lost 6 bases, with 5 bases spanning the gap. CDR1 is SGHNT and CDR2 is YYREEE in the germline V gene (reference sequence). The CDR3 is made up of 11 amino acids. The CDR3 sequence is CASSSHDTQYF. Written as DNA, the CDR3 is TGTGCCAGCAGCTCCCACGATACGCAGTATTTT.

This clonotype was recorded only once. The chain is built from TRBV12-3 or TRBV12-4 and TRBJ2-5, with TRBD1 as a possible D gene (6 bases). The length of the CDR3 is 12 residues. V was trimmed by 6 bases and J by 6 bases, leaving 11 bases between them. The CDR3 DNA reads TGTGCCAGCAGGACTCAGGGGAAGACCCAGTACTTC. It translates to CASRTQGKTQYF.

The chain recombines TRBV5-1 with TRBJ1-2; D might be TRBD1 (6 bases). Trimming stripped 4 bases from V and 8 bases from J, with 15 bases between. There are 13 residues in the CDR3. The germline CDR1 and CDR2 sequences are SGHRS and YFSETQ. The CDR3 coding sequence is TGCGCCAGCAGCCCCGGGACACTTAGAGGCTACACCTTC. Its protein is CASSPGTLRGYTF.

This clonotype appeared many times. CDR3 sequence: CASRTTDRQRQAFF. Here the CDR3 DNA reads TGTGCCAGCAGGACTACGGATCGTCAGAGGCAGGCTTTCTTT. The chain is built from TRBV7-2 and TRBJ1-1; D uncertain. The V end lost 6 bases, the J end lost 11 bases, and 22 bases lay between the germline ends. Germline V gene data show CDR1 as SGHTA and CDR2 as FQGNSA. The CDR3 runs 14 residues.

In this sample, this clonotype turned up a few times. The V and J genes are TRBV12-3 or TRBV12-4 and TRBJ2-7; D is possibly TRBD1 (5 bases). This CDR3 has 15 amino acids. Trimming stripped 4 bases from V and 3 bases from J, with 16 bases between. The CDR3 coding sequence is TGTGCCAGCAGTTCAAGCCAGGGAAAAAACTACGAGCAGTACTTC. It is translated as CASSSSQGKNYEQYF.

This clonotype appeared many times. V gene TRBV20-1 combines with J gene TRBJ2-7; D might be TRBD1 (5 bases). CDR1 is DFQATT and CDR2 is SNEGSKA in the germline V gene (reference sequence). The length of the CDR3 is 14 residues. Trimming took 3 bases from V and 5 from J, leaving 17 bases between them. CDR3 loop: CSARSGQASHEQYF. In nucleotides, the CDR3 is TGCAGTGCTAGGTCTGGACAAGCGTCCCACGAGCAGTACTTC.

This clonotype was seen only a few times. This chain connects TRBV27 to TRBJ2-5, with D unclear. Per germline, CDR1 MNHEY and CDR2 SMNVEV (reference sequence). CDR3 length: 14 residues. V was pared by 5 bases and J by 9 bases, with 19 bases between. The CDR3 sequence: CASSPLRPPSPQYF. CDR3 coding DNA: TGTGCCAGCAGTCCCTTGAGGCCCCCTTCTCCCCAGTACTTC.

At least ten counts were recorded for this clonotype. In DNA, the CDR3 is TGCAGTGCTAGAGATCAAGGGGGACTTTCTCTTTATGGCTACACCTTC. It translates to CSARDQGGLSLYGYTF. The J gene is TRBJ1-2, the V gene TRBV20-1; tentatively, D is TRBD1 (6 bases). Germline values: CDR1 DFQATT, CDR2 SNEGSKA (reference sequence). This CDR3 comprises 16 residues. The V end lost 0 bases, the J end lost 5 bases, and 19 bases lay between the germline ends.

The chain couples TRBV6-6 to TRBJ2-7; the D gene is possibly TRBD2 (5 bases). The germline CDR1 and CDR2 sequences are MNHNY and SVGAGI (reference sequence). V lost 2 bases, J lost 7 bases, and 24 bases lay in between. The CDR3 is 17 residues long. Here the CDR3 reads CASSYPSAGLLSREQYF. CDR3 nucleotides: TGTGCCAGCAGTTACCCCTCTGCGGGCCTTCTTTCGAGAGAGCAGTACTTC.

Worth noting for this clonotype: The junction departs from the called germline gene at one end, perhaps through a read error. This chain links TRBV7-9 with TRBJ2-5; possibly TRBD1 or TRBD2 for D (5 bases each). TRBJ2-7 explains the end of the DNA better; the J call may be wrong. The CDR3 consists of 16 residues. Germline loops: CDR1 SEHNR, CDR2 FQNEAQ (reference sequence). The CDR3 DNA is TGCACCAGCAGCCAAGATATAGCAGGGAGCTCCTACGAGCAGTACTTC. It specifies CTSSQDIAGSSYEQYF.

Ten or more counts support this clonotype. The chain joins TRBV13 to TRBJ2-5; 9 bases align to TRBD2. The CDR3 totals 16 residues. Per germline, CDR1 PRHDT and CDR2 FYEKMQ (reference sequence). The V gene end was trimmed by 0 bases and the J gene end by 5 bases; junction bases not matched to a gene: 7. The CDR3 DNA reads TGTGCCAGCAGCTTAGGCGGCCTAGCGGGAATGGAGACCCAGTACTTC. Amino acids: CASSLGGLAGMETQYF.

The rearrangement links TRBV7-9 to TRBJ2-5; D is possibly TRBD1 (5 bases). The CDR3 runs to 14 residues. Trimming took off 4 bases at V and 3 bases at J, with 12 bases between the two ends. CDR1 and CDR2 from the germline V gene are SEHNR and FQNEAQ (reference sequence). CDR3 sequence (DNA): TGTGCCAGCAGCTCCGCGGTAGGGGAAGAGACCCAGTACTTC. Translated, it gives CASSSAVGEETQYF.

The rearrangement links TRBV11-2 to TRBJ2-3; 10 nucleotides align to TRBD1. Germline loops: CDR1 SGHAT, CDR2 FQNNGV. V lost 6 bases to trimming and J lost 0 bases; unmatched junction nucleotides: 6. This CDR3 contains 16 residues. This CDR3 reads CASSPGQGISTDTQYF. The CDR3 coding sequence is TGTGCCAGCAGTCCGGGACAGGGGATCAGCACAGATACGCAGTATTTT. Supplemented by reference TRBV11-2 and TRBJ2-3, the full variable domain reads EAGVAQSPRYKIIEKRQSVAFWCNPISGHATLYWYQQILGQGPKLLIQFQNNGVVDDSQLPKDRFSAERLKGVDSTLKIQPAKLEDSAVYLCASSPGQGISTDTQYFGPGTRLTVL.

Ten or more counts support this clonotype. The chain links TRBV6-6 to TRBJ1-2, with a possible D match to TRBD1 (6 bases). The V gene lost 2 bases and the J gene lost 8 bases, with 12 bases spanning the gap. Per germline, CDR1 MNHNY and CDR2 SVGAGI (reference sequence). CDR3 length equals 13 residues. The CDR3 loop is CASSYAQGRGYTF. The CDR3 nucleotides read TGTGCCAGCAGTTACGCACAGGGACGAGGCTACACCTTC.